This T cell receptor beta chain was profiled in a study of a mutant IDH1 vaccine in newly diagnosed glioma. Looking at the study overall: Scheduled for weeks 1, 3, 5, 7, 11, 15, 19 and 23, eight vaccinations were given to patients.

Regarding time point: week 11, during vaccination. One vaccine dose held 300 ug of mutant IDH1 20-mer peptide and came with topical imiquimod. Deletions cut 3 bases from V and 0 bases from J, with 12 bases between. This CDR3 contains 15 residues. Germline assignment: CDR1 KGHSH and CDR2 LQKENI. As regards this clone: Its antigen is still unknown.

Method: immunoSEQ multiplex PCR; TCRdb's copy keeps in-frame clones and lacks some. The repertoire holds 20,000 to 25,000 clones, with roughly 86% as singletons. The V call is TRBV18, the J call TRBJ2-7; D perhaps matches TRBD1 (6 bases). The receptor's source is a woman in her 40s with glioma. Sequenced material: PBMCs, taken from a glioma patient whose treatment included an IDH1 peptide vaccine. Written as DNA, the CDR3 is TGTGCCAGCTCACCTAACACAGGGAGCTCCTACGAGCAGTACTTC. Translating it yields CASSPNTGSSYEQYF.